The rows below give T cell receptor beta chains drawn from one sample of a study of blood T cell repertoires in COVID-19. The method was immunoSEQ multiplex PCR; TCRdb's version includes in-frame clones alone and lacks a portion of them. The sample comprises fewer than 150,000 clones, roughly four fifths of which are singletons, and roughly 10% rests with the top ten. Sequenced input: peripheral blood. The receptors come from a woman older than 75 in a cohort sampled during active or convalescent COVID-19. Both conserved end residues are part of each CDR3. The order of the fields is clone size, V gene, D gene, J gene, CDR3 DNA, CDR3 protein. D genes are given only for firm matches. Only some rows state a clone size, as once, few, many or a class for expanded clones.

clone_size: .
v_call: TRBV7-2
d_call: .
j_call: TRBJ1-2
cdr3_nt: TGTGCCAGCAGTCGCGACAGGAGCTATGGCTACACCTTC
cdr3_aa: CASSRDRSYGYTF

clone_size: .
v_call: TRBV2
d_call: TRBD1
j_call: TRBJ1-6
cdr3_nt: TGTGCCAGCAGGAGGACAGGGGGACGATCACCCCTCCACTTT
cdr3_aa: CASRRTGGRSPLHF

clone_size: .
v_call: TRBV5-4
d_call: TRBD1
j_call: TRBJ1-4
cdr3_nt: TGTGCCAGCAGCTTGGGGGGACAGGCTGGGGAAAAACTGTTTTTT
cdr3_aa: CASSLGGQAGEKLFF

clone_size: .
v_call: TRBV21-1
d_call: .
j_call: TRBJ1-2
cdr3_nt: TGTGCCAGCAGCAAAGCGCTTTGTAACAGGCCTTATGGCTACACCTTC
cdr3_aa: CASSKALCNRPYGYTF

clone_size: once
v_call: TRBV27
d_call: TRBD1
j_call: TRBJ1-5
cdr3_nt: TGTGCCAGCAGTGGGCGGGGGACAGGGTACCCGCCCCAGCATTTT
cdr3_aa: CASSGRGTGYPPQHF

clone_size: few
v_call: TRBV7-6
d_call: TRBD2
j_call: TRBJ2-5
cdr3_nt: TGTGCCAGCAGCTTAACCGGGGGGGCCTGGGTGGTGGAGACCCAGTACTTC
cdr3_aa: CASSLTGGAWVVETQYF

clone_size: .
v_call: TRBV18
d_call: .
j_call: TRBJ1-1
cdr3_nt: TGTGCCAGCTCACGACAGATTGAAGCTTTCTTT
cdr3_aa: CASSRQIEAFF

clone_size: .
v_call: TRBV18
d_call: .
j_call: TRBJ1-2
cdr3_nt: TGTGCCAGCTCACCTCGGACAGAAAACTATGGCTACACCTTC
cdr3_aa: CASSPRTENYGYTF

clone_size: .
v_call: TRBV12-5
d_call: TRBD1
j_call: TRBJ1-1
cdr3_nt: TGTGCTAGTGACAGGGGGAACACTGAAGCTTTCTTT
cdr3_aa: CASDRGNTEAFF

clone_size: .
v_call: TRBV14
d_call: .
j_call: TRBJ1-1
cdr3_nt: TGTGCCAGCAGCCAAGTGGGCAGGGTGGAACTCACTGAAGCTTTCTTT
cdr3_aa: CASSQVGRVELTEAFF

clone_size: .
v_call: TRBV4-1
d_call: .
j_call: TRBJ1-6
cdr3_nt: TGCGCCAGCAGCCAAGGGGAGCTAACTTCCTACTCACCCCTCCACTTT
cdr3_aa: CASSQGELTSYSPLHF

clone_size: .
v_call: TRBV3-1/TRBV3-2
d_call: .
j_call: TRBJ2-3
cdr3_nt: TGTGCCAGCAGCCAAGATCTGAGGCCGAGCACAGATACGCAGTATTTT
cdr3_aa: CASSQDLRPSTDTQYF

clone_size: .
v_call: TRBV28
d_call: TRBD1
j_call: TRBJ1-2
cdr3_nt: TGTGCCAGCAGTCTACGGGACAGCCGATATGGCTACACCTTC
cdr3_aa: CASSLRDSRYGYTF

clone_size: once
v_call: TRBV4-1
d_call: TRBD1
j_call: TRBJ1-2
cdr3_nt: TGCGCCAGCAGCCATCCGGGACAGGGGATTTATGGCTACACCTTC
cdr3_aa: CASSHPGQGIYGYTF

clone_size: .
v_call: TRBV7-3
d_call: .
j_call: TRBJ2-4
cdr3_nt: TGTGCCAGCAGCTCCGAGGGGGGGCTGCAAAACATTCAGTACTTC
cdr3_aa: CASSSEGGLQNIQYF

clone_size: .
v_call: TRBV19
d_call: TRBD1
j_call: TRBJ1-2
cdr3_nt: TGTGCCAGTACTTTCAGGGGGCTTGGCTATGGCTACACCTTC
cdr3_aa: CASTFRGLGYGYTF

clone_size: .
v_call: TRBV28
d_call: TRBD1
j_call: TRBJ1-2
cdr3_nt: TGTGCCAGCAGCCCAGGGACAGCTTCTAACTATGGCTACACCTTC
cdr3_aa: CASSPGTASNYGYTF

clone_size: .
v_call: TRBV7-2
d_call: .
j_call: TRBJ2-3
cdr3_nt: TGTGCCAGCAGCTCGACGGGGCGGGGGCGCACAGATACGCAGTATTTT
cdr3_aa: CASSSTGRGRTDTQYF

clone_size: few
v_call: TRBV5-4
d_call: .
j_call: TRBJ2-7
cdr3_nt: TGTGCCAGCAGCTTGGGAGGCCCCTATGCCTACGAGCAGTACTTC
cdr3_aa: CASSLGGPYAYEQYF

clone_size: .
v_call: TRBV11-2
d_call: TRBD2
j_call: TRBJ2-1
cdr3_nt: TGTGCCAGCAGCTTACTAACTAGCGGAAACAATGAGCAGTTCTTC
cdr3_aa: CASSLLTSGNNEQFF

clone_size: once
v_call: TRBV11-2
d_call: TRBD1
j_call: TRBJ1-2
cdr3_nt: TGTGCCAGCAGCTGGACAGGGGAAGATGGCTACACCTTC
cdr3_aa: CASSWTGEDGYTF

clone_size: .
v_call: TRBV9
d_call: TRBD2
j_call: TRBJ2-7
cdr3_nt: TGTGCCAGCAGCGTTGGTCAGGGACTAGCGGGAGATTACGAGCAGTACTTC
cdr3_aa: CASSVGQGLAGDYEQYF

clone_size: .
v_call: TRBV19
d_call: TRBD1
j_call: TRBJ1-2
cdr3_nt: TGTGCCAGTCGGGACAGTGGAATAAGTAACTATGGCTACACCTTC
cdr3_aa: CASRDSGISNYGYTF

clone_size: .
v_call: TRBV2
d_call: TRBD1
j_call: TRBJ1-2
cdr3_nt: TGTGCCAGCAGCCAAGACAGGGGAGTTGGCTACACCTTC
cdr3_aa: CASSQDRGVGYTF

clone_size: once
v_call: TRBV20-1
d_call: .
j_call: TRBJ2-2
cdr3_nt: TGCAGTGCTAGTCCCCGGAACACCGGGGAGCTGTTTTTT
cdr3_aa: CSASPRNTGELFF

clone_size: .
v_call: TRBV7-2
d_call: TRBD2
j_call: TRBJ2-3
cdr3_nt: TGTGCCAGCAGCTCCGGGGGGGCGTGGGATACGCAGTATTTT
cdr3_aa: CASSSGGAWDTQYF

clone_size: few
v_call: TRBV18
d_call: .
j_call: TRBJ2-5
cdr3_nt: TGTGCCAGCTCACCAAGTTTTACTGCTGAAGAGACCCAGTACTTC
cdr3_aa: CASSPSFTAEETQYF

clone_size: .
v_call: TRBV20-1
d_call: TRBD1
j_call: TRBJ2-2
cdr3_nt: TGCAGTGCTAGTGGGGACAGGGGATCGAGGACCGGGGAGCTGTTTTTT
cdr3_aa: CSASGDRGSRTGELFF

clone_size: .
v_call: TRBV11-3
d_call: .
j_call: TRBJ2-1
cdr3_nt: TGTGCCAGCAGCCGAAGGGAGGTAAGACCAGACAATGAGCAGTTCTTC
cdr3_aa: CASSRREVRPDNEQFF

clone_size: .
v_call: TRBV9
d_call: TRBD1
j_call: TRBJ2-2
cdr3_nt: TGTGCCAGCAGCCAACGGACAGGCTCCTTTAACACCGGGGAGCTGTTTTTT
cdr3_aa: CASSQRTGSFNTGELFF

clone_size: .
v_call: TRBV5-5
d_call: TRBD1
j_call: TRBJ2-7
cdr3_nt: TGTGCCAGCAGCTCCGAGGACAGGTTTGGGACCTACTACGAGCAGTACTTC
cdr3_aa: CASSSEDRFGTYYEQYF

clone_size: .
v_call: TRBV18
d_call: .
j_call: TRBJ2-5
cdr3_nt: TGTGCCAGCTCACGTGGACAGCAAGAGACCCAGTACTTC
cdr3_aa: CASSRGQQETQYF

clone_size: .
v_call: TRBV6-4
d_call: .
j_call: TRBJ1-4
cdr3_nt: TGTGCCAGCAGTCCTGACATTCTTCCAACTAATGAAAAACTGTTTTTT
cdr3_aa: CASSPDILPTNEKLFF

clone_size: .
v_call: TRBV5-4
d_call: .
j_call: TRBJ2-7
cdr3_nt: TGTGCCAGCAGCACATCAGGGTCCGAGCAGTACTTC
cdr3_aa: CASSTSGSEQYF

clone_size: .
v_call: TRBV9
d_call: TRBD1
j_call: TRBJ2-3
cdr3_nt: TGTGCCAGCAGCGAGGGACAGGGGGAGAATGGGTTAGGTACAGATACGCAGTATTTT
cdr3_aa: CASSEGQGENGLGTDTQYF

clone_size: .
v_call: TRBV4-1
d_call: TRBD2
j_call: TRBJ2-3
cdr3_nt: TGCGCCAGCAGCCCCACCTCGACTAGCGGGGGCACAGATACGCAGTATTTT
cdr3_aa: CASSPTSTSGGTDTQYF

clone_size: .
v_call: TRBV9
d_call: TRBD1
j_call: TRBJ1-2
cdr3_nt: TGTGCCAGCAGCCCTCGGACAGGGGGCCACACTTTCTATGGCTACACCTTC
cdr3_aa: CASSPRTGGHTFYGYTF

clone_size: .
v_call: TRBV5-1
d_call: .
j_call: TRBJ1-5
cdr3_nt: TGCGCCAGCAGCCCGGGAGATGGGCATCAGCCCCAGCATTTT
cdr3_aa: CASSPGDGHQPQHF

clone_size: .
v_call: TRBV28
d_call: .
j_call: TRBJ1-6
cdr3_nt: TGTGCCAGCAGTTTTAGGGGAAGTAATTCACCCCTCCACTTT
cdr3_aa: CASSFRGSNSPLHF

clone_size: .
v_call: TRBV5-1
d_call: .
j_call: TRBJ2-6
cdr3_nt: TGCGCCAGCAGCCCCGGTTCCTCTGGGGCCAACGTCCTGACTTTC
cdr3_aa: CASSPGSSGANVLTF

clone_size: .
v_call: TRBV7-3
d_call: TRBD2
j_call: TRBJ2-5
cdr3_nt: TGTGCCAGCAGCTTAACTCCTAGCGGGCGGGAGACCCAGTACTTC
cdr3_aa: CASSLTPSGRETQYF

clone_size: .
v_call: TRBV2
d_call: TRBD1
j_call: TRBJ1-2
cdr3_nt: TGTGCCAGTACACCTGACAGGGGGCGCGATGGCTACACCTTC
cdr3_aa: CASTPDRGRDGYTF

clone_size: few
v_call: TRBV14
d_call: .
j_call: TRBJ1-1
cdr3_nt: TGTGCCAGCAGCCAAGTAATGAACACTGAAGCTTTCTTT
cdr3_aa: CASSQVMNTEAFF

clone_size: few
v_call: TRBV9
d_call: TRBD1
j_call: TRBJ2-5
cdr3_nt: TGTGCCAGCAGCCTGACAGGGGGAATTAGAGAGACCCAGTACTTC
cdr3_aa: CASSLTGGIRETQYF

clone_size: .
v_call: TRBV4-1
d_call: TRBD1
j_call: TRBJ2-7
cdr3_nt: TGCGCCAGCAGCCAAGGCGCGACAGGGATCAACGAGCAGTACTTC
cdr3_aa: CASSQGATGINEQYF

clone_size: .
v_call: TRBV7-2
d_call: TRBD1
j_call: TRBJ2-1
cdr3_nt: TGTGCCAGCAGCTTAGTATCGACAGGGGGCAGGAATGAGCAGTTCTTC
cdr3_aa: CASSLVSTGGRNEQFF

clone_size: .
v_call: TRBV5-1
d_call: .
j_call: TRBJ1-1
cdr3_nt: TGCGCCAGCAGCTTGGGAGTCTCAAAGAACACTGAAGCTTTCTTT
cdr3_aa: CASSLGVSKNTEAFF

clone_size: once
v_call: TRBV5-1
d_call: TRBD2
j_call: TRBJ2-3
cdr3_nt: TGCGCCAGCAGCTCTCGAAGCGGGGGGGTAGTAGATACGCAGTATTTT
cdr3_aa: CASSSRSGGVVDTQYF

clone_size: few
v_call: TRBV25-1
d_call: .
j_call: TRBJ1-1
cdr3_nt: TGTGCCAGCAGTTTCCGGGGTAAAACTGAAGCTTTCTTT
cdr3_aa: CASSFRGKTEAFF

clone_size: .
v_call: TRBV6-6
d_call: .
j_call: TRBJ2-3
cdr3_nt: TGTGCCAGCAGTTATCCGCGTTCTAGCACAGATACGCAGTATTTT
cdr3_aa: CASSYPRSSTDTQYF

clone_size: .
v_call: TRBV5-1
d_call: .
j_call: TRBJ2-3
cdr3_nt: TGCGCCAGCAGCTTGGCCCCAGGGCCCACAGATACGCAGTATTTT
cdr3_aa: CASSLAPGPTDTQYF

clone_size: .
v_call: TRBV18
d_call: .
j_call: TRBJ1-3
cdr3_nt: TGTGCCAGCTCACAGACAGGTGACTCTGGAAACACCATATATTTT
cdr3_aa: CASSQTGDSGNTIYF

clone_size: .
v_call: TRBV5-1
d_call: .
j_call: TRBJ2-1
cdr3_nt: TGCGCCAGCAGCGTGAGCGGGCTCCGGTACAATGAGCAGTTCTTC
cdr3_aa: CASSVSGLRYNEQFF

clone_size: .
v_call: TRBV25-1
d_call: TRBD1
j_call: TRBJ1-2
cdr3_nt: TGTGCCAGCAGTGGCTTCGGGACAGGGGTTTCTGGCTACACCTTC
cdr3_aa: CASSGFGTGVSGYTF

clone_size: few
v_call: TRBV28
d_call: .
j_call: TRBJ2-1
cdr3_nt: TGTGCCAGCAGTTTGAAAGTTTTTTGGGCAGACAATGAGCAGTTCTTC
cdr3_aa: CASSLKVFWADNEQFF